This T cell receptor beta chain was recovered during a study of response to subunit inactivated influenza vaccine. In regard to this clonotype: The antigen is not known.

Using its own MiXCR run on the RT-PCR reads, TCRdb lists one record per CDR3 protein. This table has around 190,000 distinct CDR3 sequences, over 13% appearing once. Findings of the study overall: The authors suggested that few new T cells are recruited per seasonal influenza vaccination.

The receptor comes from a man in his fifties or sixties who received an inactivated influenza vaccine. The sample here was CD8+ T cells sorted from PBMCs, taken 4 to 6 days after vaccination.

The CDR3 loop reads CASSGSGAYEQYF. DNA for the CDR3: TGTGCCAGCAGCGGTAGCGGGGCCTACGAGCAGTACTTC. The chain uses TRBV9 and TRBJ2-7, with 8 bases matching TRBD2. The germline CDR1 and CDR2 sequences are SGDLS and YYNGEE. Trimming cost V 3 bases and J 2 bases; bases outside gene matches: 1. The CDR3 is 13 residues long.